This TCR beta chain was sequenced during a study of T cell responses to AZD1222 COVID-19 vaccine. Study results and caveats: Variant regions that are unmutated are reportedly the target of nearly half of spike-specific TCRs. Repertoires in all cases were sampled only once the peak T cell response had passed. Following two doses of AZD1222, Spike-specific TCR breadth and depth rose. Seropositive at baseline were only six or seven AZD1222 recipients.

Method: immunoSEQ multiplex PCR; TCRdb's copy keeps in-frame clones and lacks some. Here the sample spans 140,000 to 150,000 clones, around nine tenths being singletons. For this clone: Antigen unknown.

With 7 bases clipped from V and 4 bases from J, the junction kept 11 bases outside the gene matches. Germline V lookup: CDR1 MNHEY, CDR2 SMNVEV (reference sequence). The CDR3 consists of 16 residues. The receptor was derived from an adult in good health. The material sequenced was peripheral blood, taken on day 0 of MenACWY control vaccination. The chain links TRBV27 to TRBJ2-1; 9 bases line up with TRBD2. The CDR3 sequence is CASIRLLAGGYNEQFF. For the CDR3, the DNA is TGTGCCAGCATCCGACTCCTGGCGGGAGGGTACAATGAGCAGTTCTTC.